This TCR beta chain was identified in a study of T cell changes during pregnancy in multiple sclerosis (dated by TCRdb to between 2018 and 2021). Regarding the research as a whole: The study examined how the T cell repertoire changed over the course of pregnancy in women with multiple sclerosis.

The library was made by the immunoSEQ multiplex PCR assay. The table comes from immuneACCESS by way of TCRdb, which keeps in-frame sequences with V and J called. Part of the clones is missing from these tables; in studies checked, under half for an unresolved V gene and the rest for unknown reasons. This sample has about 92,000 clones in its table, and approximately 95% of those were observed once. The leading ten clones occupy approximately 4.7% of the sample. The V end loses 0 bases and the J end loses 6 bases, and a stretch of 8 bases separates them. The germline V gene yields MNHEY for CDR1 and SVGAGI for CDR2. Including cysteine and phenylalanine, the CDR3 has 14 amino acids. The only DNA kept is the CDR3, 42 bases in frame from the first base. This clone was seen just once. There is no known antigen for this receptor. No base quality values were provided; no much bigger clone lies one nucleotide off.

The sample consisted of peripheral blood, taken in the first trimester of pregnancy. This sequence uses TRBV6-5 and TRBJ2-2; TRBD1 is possibly the D segment (5 matching bases). The sequence came from a female donor with multiple sclerosis, enrolled in a pregnancy study. The nucleotide sequence is TGTGCCAGCAGTTACTCGACAGCCCCCGGGGAGCTGTTTTTT. The translation is CASSYSTAPGELFF.